One and the same sample provided the 10 T cell receptor beta chains below, sequenced in a study of blood T cell repertoires in COVID-19. The repertoire was sequenced with immunoSEQ multiplex PCR; TCRdb's copy has only in-frame clones and lacks some. The sample has roughly 230,000 clones, around 81% seen once. Specimen: peripheral blood. These receptors were obtained from a woman aged 55 to 70 with active or convalescent COVID-19.

The chain links TRBV3-1 (or the pseudogene TRBV3-2) to TRBJ2-3; D might be TRBD1 (6 bases). V was clipped by 4 bases and J by 5 bases, with 10 bases between them. The CDR3 length is 13 residues. In germline, CDR1 is LGHDT, CDR2 YNNKEL (reference sequence). The CDR3 DNA follows: TGTGCCAGCAGCCCGGACAGCCGAGATACGCAGTATTTT. It codes for CASSPDSRDTQYF.

The chain employs TRBV2 and TRBJ2-4, with a possible D match to TRBD1 (6 bases). CDR3 size: 16 residues. Germline values: CDR1 SNHLY, CDR2 FYNNEI. V lost 8 bases and J lost 0, with 17 bases in between. This CDR3 is CASGGRAYLAKNIQYF. CDR3 in DNA: TGTGCCAGCGGGGGCAGGGCCTACCTAGCCAAAAACATTCAGTACTTC.

The chain joins TRBV25-1 to TRBJ1-1; TRBD1 agrees at 7 bases. CDR1 and CDR2 from the germline V gene are MGHDK and SYGVNS. After removal of 1 base from V and 4 bases from J, the junction contained 6 bases not matched to a gene. The length of the CDR3 is 15 residues. The CDR3, as DNA: TGTGCCAGCAGTGAATTTAAAGGGGGCCCCACTGAAGCTTTCTTT. Its translation: CASSEFKGGPTEAFF.

This clone was counted between two and nine times. The chain joins TRBV19 to TRBJ1-1, with 8 positions matching TRBD1. This CDR3 is built from 13 residues. V lost 6 bases to trimming and J lost 5 bases; unmatched junction nucleotides: 5. Germline CDR1 is LNHDA and CDR2 is SQIVND (reference sequence). This chain's CDR3 is CASSSQGGTEAFF. The CDR3 DNA sequence: TGTGCCAGTAGCTCACAGGGGGGTACTGAAGCTTTCTTT. The whole variable domain, remainder taken from reference TRBV19 and TRBJ1-1, is DGGITQSPKYLFRKEGQNVTLSCEQNLNHDAMYWYRQDPGQGLRLIYYSQIVNDFQKGDIAEGYSVSREKKESFPLTVTSAQKNPTAFYLCASSSQGGTEAFFGQGTRLTVV.

The genes are TRBV27 and TRBJ1-3; a weak D match, TRBD1 (5 bases). The CDR3 length is 15 residues. Germline V gene sequence: CDR1 MNHEY, CDR2 SMNVEV (reference sequence). The ends were cut back, 3 bases at V and 0 bases at J, with 9 bases in the middle. The CDR3 sequence is CASSLQGVSGNTIYF. CDR3 in DNA: TGTGCCAGCAGTTTGCAGGGTGTCTCTGGAAACACCATATATTTT.

The chain is built from TRBV15 and TRBJ1-1, with D hard to call. In germline, CDR1 is LNHNV, CDR2 YYDKDF (reference sequence). V lost 4 bases to trimming and J lost 3 bases, with 9 bases between them. This CDR3 comprises 13 residues. The CDR3 region is CATSTVPDTEAFF. CDR3 nucleotides: TGTGCCACCAGCACCGTCCCCGACACTGAAGCTTTCTTT.

The V gene is TRBV5-5, the J gene TRBJ2-3, with TRBD2 matching over 7 bases. Unmatched junction bases numbered 7, after V lost 4 bases and J lost 2 bases. CDR3 length equals 15 residues. Germline CDR1 reads SGHKS; CDR2 reads YYEKEE (reference sequence). The CDR3, as DNA: TGTGCCAGCAGCACCCTAGCGGAGAACACAGATACGCAGTATTTT. Amino acids: CASSTLAENTDTQYF.

The chain links TRBV27 to TRBJ2-2; 12 bases fit TRBD2. With 4 bases clipped from V and 5 bases from J, the junction kept 14 bases outside the gene matches. CDR3 size: 19 residues. Germline CDR1 is MNHEY and CDR2 is SMNVEV (reference sequence). CDR3 residues: CASSSFSTSGGPKTGELFF. For the CDR3, the DNA is TGTGCCAGCAGTTCCTTTTCGACTAGCGGGGGCCCCAAGACCGGGGAGCTGTTTTTT.

The genes are TRBV12-5 and TRBJ1-1; weak D call: TRBD1 (6 bases). V shed 3 bases and J shed 1 base, with 9 bases lying between them. Germline V gene data show CDR1 as LGHNT and CDR2 as FRNRAP. This CDR3 is 14 amino acids long. CDR3 in amino acids: CASGLGGANTEAFF. Written as DNA, the CDR3 is TGTGCTAGTGGTTTAGGGGGGGCGAACACTGAAGCTTTCTTT.

The chain has TRBV7-2 and TRBJ2-7; D is ambiguous. CDR1 is SGHTA and CDR2 is FQGNSA in the germline V gene. This CDR3 region has 13 residues. The V end was cut by 3 bases, the J end by 2 bases, with 8 bases between. This CDR3 reads CASSFFGAYEQYV. CDR3 nucleotide sequence: TGTGCCAGCAGCTTCTTCGGAGCCTACGAGCAGTACGTC.